The 10 T cell receptor beta chains reported below all come from one sample, sequenced in a study of CD8 T cells in Susac syndrome. RNA amounts of about 0.5 to 1 ug underwent reverse transcription with random hexamers. TCRdb reprocessed the immunoSEQ multiplex PCR reads via MiXCR and lists one record per CDR3 protein. The data contain 90,000 to 150,000 distinct CDR3 sequences, roughly 92% of them singletons. The sequenced sample consisted of CD4+ T cells from PBMCs. All receptors derive from a human donor in good health.

This clonotype came up a few times. The gene calls are TRBV7-9 and TRBJ2-7, with D tentatively TRBD1 or TRBD2 (5 bases each). This CDR3 is built from 17 residues. V was pared by 5 bases and J by 3 bases, with 23 bases between. Looked up from germline, CDR1 is SEHNR and CDR2 is FQNEAQ (reference sequence). The DNA of the CDR3 is TGTGCCAGCAGCCTTGTGGGGAGAGGGGAAGGTAACTACGAGCAGTACTTC. Its protein product is CASSLVGRGEGNYEQYF.

This chain uses TRBV28 with TRBJ1-1; D perhaps matches TRBD1 (5 bases). The CDR3 loop spans 15 amino acids. Trimming cost V 5 bases and J 1 base, with 14 bases left between them. Germline V lookup: CDR1 MDHEN, CDR2 SYDVKM. CDR3 bases: TGTGCCAGCAGTCCAGCAACGGGGACGAACACTGAAGCTTTCTTT. Translating it yields CASSPATGTNTEAFF.

This clonotype was observed once. The V call is TRBV6-1, the J call TRBJ2-3, with D perhaps given as TRBD1 or TRBD2 (5 bases each). The germline V and J ends were trimmed by 6 bases and 4 bases, with 11 bases remaining between them. Germline CDR1 MNHNS, CDR2 SASEGT. The CDR3 runs 13 residues. The CDR3 coding sequence is TGTGCCAGCAGGAACCGAGGGGCAGATACGCAGTATTTT. The encoded protein is CASRNRGADTQYF.

The chain joins TRBV9 to TRBJ1-1; D is unresolved. CDR1 is SGDLS, CDR2 YYNGEE, per germline. The CDR3 contains 14 residues. The V gene lost 0 bases and the J gene lost 1 base, with 7 bases spanning the gap. CDR3 sequence (DNA): TGTGCCAGCAGCGTAGTCCCAGAGAACACTGAAGCTTTCTTT. Protein: CASSVVPENTEAFF.

The CDR3 nucleotides read TGTGCCAGCAGCCCTGGCCCGGGACAGGGGGCATCCGGGGAGCTGTTTTTT. Translating it yields CASSPGPGQGASGELFF. The chain carries TRBV7-3 and TRBJ2-2, with TRBD1 matching over 12 bases. The CDR3 runs 17 residues. Germline V gene sequence: CDR1 SGHTA, CDR2 FQGTGA. V shed 5 bases and J 6 bases; nucleotides not matched to a gene: 10.

This rearrangement joins TRBV19 to TRBJ2-3; tentatively, D is TRBD2 (6 bases). The CDR3 runs 17 residues. Germline CDR1 reads LNHDA; CDR2 reads SQIVND (reference sequence). Trimming left V 5 bases short and J 0 bases short, with 18 bases between. CDR3 residues: CASSGRLRTTSTDTQYF. CDR3 in DNA: TGTGCCAGTAGTGGGAGGCTTCGGACGACGAGCACAGATACGCAGTATTTT.

The CDR3 spells CSVFEAGTGNYGYTF. For the CDR3, the DNA is TGCAGCGTTTTCGAGGCCGGGACAGGGAACTATGGCTACACCTTC. The rearrangement joins TRBV29-1 to TRBJ1-2; TRBD1 aligns across 9 bases. The CDR3 has 15 residues. J gave up 2 bases and V 5 bases, and 9 bases lay outside the gene matches. The germline gives CDR1 SQVTM, CDR2 ANQGSEA.

The genes are TRBV3-1 and TRBJ1-4; D is ambiguous. V was pared by 4 bases and J by 7 bases, with 19 bases between. Per the germline V gene, CDR1 is LGHDT and CDR2 is YNNKEL (reference sequence). This CDR3 is 16 amino acids long. CDR3 in amino acids: CASSRHSEGRGEKLFF. The DNA for the CDR3 is TGTGCCAGCAGCCGGCACTCGGAGGGTCGGGGTGAAAAACTGTTTTTT.

J is TRBJ2-3 and V is TRBV7-9; D unclear. Germline values: CDR1 SEHNR, CDR2 FQNEAQ (reference sequence). CDR3 length equals 15 residues. With 5 bases removed from V and 1 base from J, the gap between germline ends came to 13 bases. The CDR3 reads CASSLDKVGTDTQYF. The CDR3 DNA follows: TGTGCCAGCAGCCTCGACAAAGTGGGCACAGATACGCAGTATTTT.

The V call is TRBV28, the J call TRBJ2-5; 7 bases match TRBD1. In germline, CDR1 is MDHEN, CDR2 SYDVKM. V was pared by 8 bases and J by 2 bases, with 5 bases of the junction left unmatched. The CDR3 totals 13 residues. This CDR3 is CASGTEQQETQYF. CDR3 coding DNA: TGTGCCAGCGGGACAGAACAACAAGAGACCCAGTACTTC.